One sample yielded the 18 T cell receptor beta chains listed below, sequenced in a study of neoadjuvant anti-PD-1 for oral cavity cancer. Profiling relied on immunoSEQ multiplex PCR, and the TCRdb table lists in-frame clones only, not all of them. The table lists some 33,000 clones, roughly 80% of them singletons. Indicated time point: after neoadjuvant nivolumab, at surgical resection. Source: PBMCs, taken after nivolumab (anti-PD-1) treatment. The receptors here all came from a person aged 35 to 85 with oral cavity squamous cell carcinoma.

The rearrangement uses TRBV11-2 and TRBJ2-5; 7 nucleotides line up with TRBD2. The germline gives CDR1 SGHAT, CDR2 FQNNGV. J was trimmed by 5 bases and V by 1 base; bases with no gene match: 13. This CDR3 is built from 17 residues. The CDR3 DNA reads TGTGCCAGCAGCTTAGCCGGTCACCGGGGGGTTAGCGAGACCCAGTACTTC. Its translation: CASSLAGHRGVSETQYF.

This chain joins TRBV7-2 and TRBJ1-1; weak D call: TRBD1 (6 bases). Trimming took 3 bases from V and 5 from J, leaving 13 bases between them. The V gene's germline CDR1 is SGHTA and CDR2 FQGNSA. This CDR3 has 14 amino acids. CDR3: CASSLLQGRTEAFF. The DNA for the CDR3 is TGTGCCAGCAGCTTGTTACAGGGCCGGACTGAAGCTTTCTTT.

The chain's CDR3 is CASSYTYRGVETQYF. CDR3 bases: TGTGCCAGCAGTTACACATACAGGGGGGTAGAGACCCAGTACTTC. The V gene is TRBV6-5, the J gene TRBJ2-5, with 8 bases aligning to TRBD1. This CDR3 spans 15 amino acids. The V segment lost 2 bases and the J segment 4 bases; nucleotides outside the gene matches: 6. Germline CDR1 and CDR2: MNHEY and SVGAGI.

The V and J genes are TRBV19 and TRBJ1-1; D is unresolved. CDR3 length equals 15 residues. Germline V gene lookup returns CDR1 LNHDA and CDR2 SQIVND (reference sequence). Trimming shortened V by 3 bases and J by 5 bases, and 16 bases separated the two germline ends. The CDR3 protein is CASSIQARLGTEAFF. The CDR3 DNA is TGTGCCAGTAGTATTCAGGCCAGATTAGGAACTGAAGCTTTCTTT.

The rearrangement links TRBV28 to TRBJ1-4; 11 nucleotides line up with TRBD1. The CDR3 has 17 amino acids. The V and J ends lost 3 bases and 6 bases, in that order; junction bases with no gene match: 9. Germline V lookup: CDR1 MDHEN, CDR2 SYDVKM. The CDR3: CASSFSGQGARYEKLFF. In DNA, the CDR3 is TGTGCCAGCAGTTTCTCCGGACAGGGGGCGCGTTATGAAAAACTGTTTTTT. Full variable domain (outside the CDR3, taken from reference TRBV28 and TRBJ1-4): DVKVTQSSRYLVKRTGEKVFLECVQDMDHENMFWYRQDPGLGLRLIYFSYDVKMKEKGDIPEGYSVSREKKERFSLILESASTNQTSMYLCASSFSGQGARYEKLFFGSGTQLSVL.

This clone appeared a few times. The chain's CDR3 is CASSPRTGEKETQYF. The CDR3 coding sequence is TGTGCCAGCAGCCCAAGGACAGGGGAGAAGGAGACCCAGTACTTC. This chain joins TRBV7-2 and TRBJ2-5; 9 bases line up with TRBD1. CDR1 is SGHTA, CDR2 FQGNSA, per germline. The junction had 9 bases not matched to a gene; V was cut back by 5 bases and J by 5 bases. CDR3 length: 15 residues.

The rearrangement uses TRBV11-2 and TRBJ1-6; the D is unclear. The V end was cut by 2 bases, the J end by 5 bases, with 7 bases between. The CDR3 has 14 residues. Germline lookup yields CDR1 SGHAT and CDR2 FQNNGV. The CDR3 DNA reads as TGTGCCAGCAGCTTATTGCAGGATAATTCACCCCTCCACTTT. Its translation: CASSLLQDNSPLHF.

The sample holds a few counts of this clone. This sample also contains other DNA sequences that code for the same CDR3. This chain joins TRBV7-2 and TRBJ1-1, with 7 nucleotides matching TRBD1. V trimming: 1 base; J trimming: 1 base; junction bases outside the gene matches: 0. This CDR3 contains 14 residues. Germline V gives CDR1 SGHTA, CDR2 FQGNSA. DNA of the CDR3: TGTGCCAGCAGCTTAGGGACAGGGAACACTGAAGCTTTCTTT. It specifies CASSLGTGNTEAFF.

This chain joins TRBV27 and TRBJ2-1; maybe TRBD2 (6 bases). V was shortened by 6 bases and J by 3 bases, with 15 bases between the two germline ends. Germline V gives CDR1 MNHEY, CDR2 SMNVEV (reference sequence). This CDR3 has 15 residues. The CDR3 here is CASSNRWGGYNEQFF. The CDR3 coding sequence is TGTGCCAGCAGCAACCGGTGGGGAGGCTACAATGAGCAGTTCTTC.

CDR3 protein: CASSPGDSPTQHF. CDR3 sequence (DNA): TGTGCCAGCAGCCCAGGGGACTCCCCTACCCAGCATTTT. This chain connects TRBV5-5 to TRBJ1-5, with D tentatively TRBD1 (6 bases). V was shortened by 4 bases and J by 11 bases, with 16 bases between the two germline ends. The CDR3 is 13 residues long. From germline, CDR1 is SGHKS and CDR2 YYEKEE (reference sequence). The full variable domain, completed using reference TRBV5-5 and TRBJ1-5, is DAGVTQSPTHLIKTRGQQVTLRCSPISGHKSVSWYQQVLGQGPQFIFQYYEKEERGRGNFPDRFSARQFPNYSSELNVNALLLGDSALYLCASSPGDSPTQHFGDGTRLSIL.

This chain joins TRBV20-1 and TRBJ1-1; no clear D. V lost 3 bases, J lost 3 bases, and 5 bases lay in between. The CDR3 contains 11 residues. Germline V gives CDR1 DFQATT, CDR2 SNEGSKA (reference sequence). The DNA for the CDR3 is TGCAGTGCTAGGAAGGACACTGAAGCTTTCTTT. Encoded protein: CSARKDTEAFF.

The V gene is TRBV7-2, the J gene TRBJ2-1; maybe TRBD2 (5 bases). Trimming removed 5 bases from V and 6 bases from J, with 20 bases in between. The CDR3 is 16 residues long. Per germline, CDR1 SGHTA and CDR2 FQGNSA. Here the CDR3 reads CASSAPGYRALNEQFF. In DNA, the CDR3 is TGTGCCAGCAGCGCCCCGGGATACCGGGCACTCAATGAGCAGTTCTTC.

The rearrangement links TRBV7-2 to TRBJ1-4, with TRBD1 as a possible D gene (5 bases). Germline CDR1 is SGHTA and CDR2 is FQGNSA. Trimming removed 2 bases at V and 14 bases at J, with 21 bases between. The CDR3 runs to 15 residues. CDR3 residues: CASSLRWTGERGLFF. CDR3 sequence (DNA): TGTGCCAGCAGCTTACGGTGGACGGGGGAGAGGGGCCTGTTTTTT.

The rearrangement uses TRBV10-1 and TRBJ2-7, with D perhaps TRBD1 or TRBD2 (5 bases each). Trimming cost V 0 bases and J 2 bases, with 11 bases left between them. The CDR3 has 15 amino acids. Germline V gives CDR1 WNHNN, CDR2 SYGVQD (reference sequence). CDR3 loop: CASSESRDRPYEQYF. CDR3 in DNA: TGCGCCAGCAGTGAGTCTAGGGACCGGCCCTACGAGCAGTACTTC.

The chain couples TRBV27 to TRBJ1-1; no clear D gene. V was trimmed by 8 bases and J by 0 bases, leaving 10 bases between them. Germline V lookup: CDR1 MNHEY, CDR2 SMNVEV (reference sequence). The CDR3 runs to 13 residues. The DNA of the CDR3 is TGTGCCAGCTATTCCCCCATGAACACTGAAGCTTTCTTT. Translation: CASYSPMNTEAFF.

The V and J genes are TRBV7-9 and TRBJ2-5; 8 nucleotides agree with TRBD1. Trimming at V came to 2 bases and at J to 3 bases, leaving 5 bases not matched to a gene. Germline V gene lookup returns CDR1 SEHNR and CDR2 FQNEAQ (reference sequence). The CDR3 totals 15 residues. The DNA of the CDR3 is TGTGCCAGCAGCTTAAGGACAGGGACAAAAGAGACCCAGTACTTC. As protein: CASSLRTGTKETQYF.

This chain connects TRBV28 to TRBJ1-2; perhaps TRBD1 as D (6 bases). Germline CDR1 and CDR2: MDHEN and SYDVKM. Trimming took 6 bases from V and 2 from J, leaving 13 bases between them. The CDR3 consists of 14 residues. CDR3 sequence (DNA): TGTGCCAGCAGCCTTAGGGGGGAGAACTATGGCTACACCTTC. It yields the protein CASSLRGENYGYTF.

The rearrangement joins TRBV2 to TRBJ2-5; D may be TRBD2 (6 bases). Trimming took off 7 bases at V and 5 bases at J, with 17 bases between the two ends. Germline-derived CDR1 and CDR2 are SNHLY and FYNNEI. This CDR3 region has 14 residues. DNA for the CDR3: TGTGCCAGCAACGAACGGAGGGGTCGGGAGACCCAGTACTTC. Protein: CASNERRGRETQYF.